This T cell receptor beta chain originates from a study of shared clonotypes between healthy human individuals. Template for every sorted-subset replicate PCR totaled around 200 ng DNA, 30,000 to 35,000 T cell genomes. Produced via immunoSEQ multiplex PCR; TCRdb's table is partial and in-frame only. The data show around 2.5 million clones, 80% to 95% seen once. The CDR3 is 15 residues long. The V gene's germline CDR1 is KGHSH and CDR2 LQKENI. V lost 0 bases to trimming and J lost 2 bases; unmatched junction nucleotides: 4. Material: naive CD4+ T cells from PBMCs. As to subset: CD45RA+ positively selected. The TCR originated in a young man in good health. Some clones in this sample may be carry-over from other donors' samples. The chain combines TRBV18 with TRBJ2-7, with TRBD1 matching 7 bases. This chain's CDR3 is CASSPPTGDPYEQYF. The CDR3 region has the DNA TGTGCCAGCTCACCACCAACAGGGGACCCCTACGAGCAGTACTTC. The full variable domain, rest sourced from reference TRBV18 and TRBJ2-7, is NAGVMQNPRHLVRRRGQEARLRCSPMKGHSHVYWYRQLPEEGLKFMVYLQKENIIDESGMPKERFSAEFPKEGPSILRIQQVVRGDSAAYFCASSPPTGDPYEQYFGPGTRLTVT.